Below are 17 T cell receptor beta chains sequenced from a single sample in a study of CD4 T cells in relation to SARS-CoV-2 and coronaviruses. CD4+ T cells from unexposed donors were obtained before the COVID-19 pandemic (2011-2018). Sequencing used immunoSEQ multiplex PCR; TCRdb keeps in-frame clones, though not all of them. This table holds some 68,000 clones, just over 90% found once. What was sequenced was naive CD4+ T cells from PBMCs. The subset: naive CD4+ T cells isolated by negative enrichment. The receptor set was obtained from a human donor in good health.

The chain employs TRBV18 and TRBJ1-4, with D possibly TRBD1 on 5 matching bases. V was shortened by 4 bases and J by 5 bases, with 14 bases between the two germline ends. The CDR3 has 15 residues. The germline V gene encodes CDR1 KGHSH and CDR2 LQKENI. CDR3: CASSLLGGFNEKLFF. The CDR3 DNA follows: TGTGCCAGCTCACTGCTTGGGGGTTTCAATGAAAAACTGTTTTTT.

The chain combines TRBV18 with TRBJ1-4; D is unclear. This CDR3 contains 13 residues. Germline CDR1 KGHSH, CDR2 LQKENI. V gave up 3 bases and J gave up 3 bases, with 5 bases separating them. CDR3 amino acids: CASSPGSNEKLFF. The CDR3 DNA reads as TGTGCCAGCTCACCGGGATCTAATGAAAAACTGTTTTTT.

The chain employs TRBV6-5 and TRBJ1-2; 10 nucleotides match TRBD1. The length of the CDR3 is 13 residues. The germline CDR1 and CDR2 sequences are MNHEY and SVGAGI. With V trimmed by 6 bases and J by 6 bases, 4 bases remained unmatched. This chain's CDR3 is CASRGTGDDGYTF. In nucleotides, the CDR3 is TGTGCCAGCAGAGGGACAGGGGATGATGGCTACACCTTC.

This clone was seen once. The V gene is TRBV28, the J gene TRBJ2-7; D gene uncertain. CDR1 is MDHEN and CDR2 is SYDVKM in the germline V gene. V was shortened by 6 bases and J by 3 bases, with 12 bases between the two germline ends. CDR3 length: 13 residues. CDR3 sequence reads: CASRGPGRYEQYF. DNA of the CDR3: TGTGCCAGCAGAGGCCCAGGCCGCTACGAGCAGTACTTC.

This clone was detected only once. This chain uses TRBV7-3 with TRBJ2-2, with D possibly TRBD1 on 5 matching bases. Germline CDR1 and CDR2: SGHTA and FQGTGA. Trimming took off 2 bases at V and 5 bases at J, with 6 bases between the two ends. This CDR3 has 13 amino acids. The CDR3 sequence: CASSLYRTGELFF. The CDR3 nucleotides read TGTGCCAGCAGCTTATACAGGACCGGGGAGCTGTTTTTT.

The chain links TRBV6-1 to TRBJ1-4; D is perhaps TRBD1 (6 bases). V lost 3 bases and J 4 bases, leaving 9 bases between the germline ends. The CDR3 contains 14 residues. CDR1 and CDR2 from the germline V gene are MNHNS and SASEGT. CDR3 residues: CASSDGQHNEKLFF. As DNA, the CDR3 is TGTGCCAGCAGTGATGGACAGCATAATGAAAAACTGTTTTTT.

The CDR3, as DNA: TGTGCCAGCAGCCGACGGGATGGCGGGGAGCTGTTTTTT. Translated, it gives CASSRRDGGELFF. The chain joins TRBV7-9 to TRBJ2-2, with TRBD2 as a possible D gene (5 bases). The CDR3 runs to 13 residues. The V end lost 5 bases, the J end lost 7 bases, and 11 bases lay between the germline ends. The germline V gene has CDR1 SEHNR and CDR2 FQNEAQ (reference sequence). Complete variable domain (other parts from reference TRBV7-9 and TRBJ2-2): DTGVSQNPRHKITKRGQNVTFRCDPISEHNRLYWYRQTLGQGPEFLTYFQNEAQLEKSRLLSDRFSAERPKGSFSTLEIQRTEQGDSAMYLCASSRRDGGELFFGEGSRLTVL.

The chain is built from TRBV4-3 and TRBJ2-3; D is undetermined. The CDR3 is 15 residues long. V shed 4 bases and J shed 1 base, with 12 bases lying between them. Per germline, CDR1 LGHNA and CDR2 YSLEER. Written as DNA, the CDR3 is TGCGCCAGCAGCCCAGGCGCCGGTGGCACAGATACGCAGTATTTT. It encodes CASSPGAGGTDTQYF.

The V gene is TRBV19, the J gene TRBJ1-2, with a possible D match to TRBD1 (6 bases). Germline V CDR1 and CDR2: LNHDA, SQIVND (reference sequence). The CDR3 sequence is 16 residues long. V was shortened by 4 bases and J by 4 bases, with 19 bases between the two germline ends. This chain's CDR3 is CASSTGTTLSFYGYTF. DNA of the CDR3: TGTGCCAGTAGTACTGGGACAACCCTTTCCTTCTATGGCTACACCTTC.

The CDR3 reads CSAGGQWGYTF. The CDR3 DNA follows: TGCAGTGCTGGGGGACAGTGGGGCTACACCTTC. The chain couples TRBV20-1 to TRBJ1-2; 7 nucleotides align to TRBD1. Germline CDR1 DFQATT, CDR2 SNEGSKA (reference sequence). The CDR3 extends over 11 amino acids. Trimming cost V 5 bases and J 8 bases; bases outside gene matches: 5.

The DNA of the CDR3 is TGTGCCAGCAGCCTCAGGCCGGCAGGGACTGAAGCTTTCTTT. Amino acid sequence: CASSLRPAGTEAFF. This sequence joins TRBV9 and TRBJ1-1; a possible D gene is TRBD1 (5 bases). V lost 4 bases and J 5 bases, leaving 15 bases between the germline ends. This CDR3 contains 14 residues. Germline-derived CDR1 and CDR2 are SGDLS and YYNGEE.

This sequence joins TRBV10-3 and TRBJ2-3, with 11 bases fitting TRBD1. V lost 6 bases and J lost 4; bases outside the gene matches: 6. Germline V gene data show CDR1 as ENHRY and CDR2 as SYGVKD. CDR3 length: 15 amino acids. The CDR3 sequence: CAIRDGQGASDTQYF. CDR3 DNA sequence: TGTGCCATCAGAGATGGACAGGGGGCTTCAGATACGCAGTATTTT.

The chain joins TRBV24-1 to TRBJ2-7; TRBD1 or TRBD2 may be the D gene (5 bases each). The CDR3 has 14 residues. Trimming removed 5 bases at V and 4 bases at J, with 14 bases between. Germline V gives CDR1 KGHDR, CDR2 SFDVKD. The CDR3, as DNA: TGTGCCACCAGTGTGGGGTCGAGGGGATACGAGCAGTACTTC. It yields the protein CATSVGSRGYEQYF.

The chain joins TRBV18 to TRBJ2-1; either TRBD1 or TRBD2 may fit D (5 bases each). Germline V gives CDR1 KGHSH, CDR2 LQKENI. CDR3 size: 13 residues. V gave up 1 base and J gave up 7 bases, with 8 bases separating them. The CDR3 DNA sequence: TGTGCCAGCTCACCACGGTGGGGGAATGAGCAGTTCTTC. It is translated as CASSPRWGNEQFF.

The rearrangement joins TRBV9 to TRBJ1-4; the D gene is possibly TRBD1 (6 bases). Deletions cut 0 bases from V and 7 bases from J, with 10 bases between. This CDR3 has 14 residues. Germline V lookup: CDR1 SGDLS, CDR2 YYNGEE. CDR3 DNA sequence: TGTGCCAGCAGCGTAGGGGGGGCAGTTGAAAAACTGTTTTTT. It specifies CASSVGGAVEKLFF. The entire variable domain, with the rest obtained from reference TRBV9 and TRBJ1-4, is as follows: DSGVTQTPKHLITATGQRVTLRCSPRSGDLSVYWYQQSLDQGLQFLIQYYNGEERAKGNILERFSAQQFPDLHSELNLSSLELGDSALYFCASSVGGAVEKLFFGSGTQLSVL.

V gene TRBV7-3 combines with J gene TRBJ1-6, with D possibly being TRBD1 (6 bases). Germline-derived CDR1 and CDR2 are SGHTA and FQGTGA. CDR3 length: 14 residues. V lost 4 bases to trimming and J lost 6 bases, with 10 bases between them. The CDR3 nucleotides read TGTGCCAGCAGCTCACAGGGACCTAATTCACCCCTCCACTTT. Protein: CASSSQGPNSPLHF.

The chain joins TRBV18 to TRBJ1-1; tentatively, D is TRBD1 (6 bases). CDR1 KGHSH and CDR2 LQKENI come from the germline V gene. This CDR3 has 15 residues. V was pared by 2 bases and J by 3 bases, with 13 bases between. CDR3 loop: CASSPRRGGHTEAFF. In DNA form, the CDR3 reads TGTGCCAGCTCACCAAGAAGGGGGGGACACACTGAAGCTTTCTTT. The full variable domain, with the rest looked up from reference TRBV18 and TRBJ1-1, is NAGVMQNPRHLVRRRGQEARLRCSPMKGHSHVYWYRQLPEEGLKFMVYLQKENIIDESGMPKERFSAEFPKEGPSILRIQQVVRGDSAAYFCASSPRRGGHTEAFFGQGTRLTVV.